A single sample gave rise to the 21 T cell receptor beta chains below, sequenced in a study of blood T cell repertoires in COVID-19 (dated by TCRdb to the early 2020s). Libraries were prepared through the immunoSEQ multiplex PCR assay. As stored in TCRdb, this immuneACCESS dataset retains in-frame rearrangements with V and J assigned. A fraction of the clones does not appear; measured against another copy, unresolved V genes explain less than half of the discrepancy, and the remainder lacks a known reason. This sample comprises about 64,000 clones, about 88% of them detected only once. The ten largest clones add up to about 43% of the sample. Material for sequencing was peripheral blood. These TCRs come from a woman aged 60 to 75 with COVID-19, enrolled during active disease.

The chain recombines TRBV29-1 with TRBJ2-1; D possibly corresponds to TRBD2 (6 bases). This CDR3 region has 11 residues. Germline assignment: CDR1 SQVTM and CDR2 ANQGSEA. V dropped 7 bases and J dropped 5 bases, with 9 bases sitting between them. CDR3 amino acids: CSGDSDNEQFF. The DNA of the CDR3 is TGCAGCGGGGACTCTGACAATGAGCAGTTCTTC.

The rearrangement links TRBV15 to TRBJ1-2; D is unclear. Germline lookup yields CDR1 LNHNV and CDR2 YYDKDF (reference sequence). With 0 bases removed from V and 1 base from J, the gap between germline ends came to 15 bases. The CDR3 runs to 17 residues. The CDR3 sequence is CATSRDRGQTRNYGYTF. The CDR3 region has the DNA TGTGCCACCAGCAGAGATCGAGGGCAGACCCGTAACTATGGCTACACCTTC.

The V call is TRBV2, the J call TRBJ1-2, with a tentative D call TRBD1 (5 bases). The CDR3 is 15 residues long. Germline CDR1 reads SNHLY; CDR2 reads FYNNEI. Trimming took off 6 bases at V and 7 bases at J, with 21 bases between the two ends. For the CDR3, the DNA is TGTGCCAGCAGAGCCACCACGGGGGGTCGTTTTGGCTACACCTTC. Amino acid sequence: CASRATTGGRFGYTF.

The chain couples TRBV6-2 or TRBV6-3 to TRBJ1-5, with D unresolved. The CDR3 covers 16 residues. V gave up 0 bases and J gave up 6 bases, with 15 bases separating them. The germline CDR1 and CDR2 sequences are MNHEY and SVGEGT. The CDR3 DNA sequence: TGTGCCAGCAGTTACTCGCGAGGGAAGGTAGGTCAGCCCCAGCATTTT. This translates into CASSYSRGKVGQPQHF.

This rearrangement joins TRBV28 to TRBJ2-7; D is ambiguous. The CDR3 loop spans 13 amino acids. Germline lookup yields CDR1 MDHEN and CDR2 SYDVKM. V lost 3 bases and J lost 2, with 8 bases in between. This CDR3 reads CASSLAVPYEQYF. In DNA, the CDR3 is TGTGCCAGCAGTTTGGCAGTCCCCTACGAGCAGTACTTC.

V gene TRBV19 combines with J gene TRBJ1-1, with D uncertain. V was shortened by 7 bases and J by 1 base, with 7 bases between the two germline ends. Germline V gene data show CDR1 as LNHDA and CDR2 as SQIVND (reference sequence). The length of the CDR3 is 12 residues. CDR3 DNA: TGTGCCAGTATCTTCCGGAACACTGAAGCTTTCTTT. Residues: CASIFRNTEAFF.

The rearrangement uses TRBV11-3 and TRBJ1-2, with D possibly TRBD1 on 5 matching bases. The germline V and J ends were trimmed by 6 bases and 6 bases, with 29 bases remaining between them. The CDR3 has 18 amino acids. Germline lookup yields CDR1 SGHNT and CDR2 YENEEA. The CDR3 DNA sequence: TGTGCCAGCAGGTACCACCTCACAACCGGGGGGTTTGTAAATGGCTACACCTTC. Its translation is CASRYHLTTGGFVNGYTF. Filled out from reference TRBV11-3 and TRBJ1-2, the complete variable domain reads EAGVVQSPRYKIIEKKQPVAFWCNPISGHNTLYWYLQNLGQGPELLIRYENEEAVDDSQLPKDRFSAERLKGVDSTLKIQPAELGDSAVYLCASRYHLTTGGFVNGYTFGSGTRLTVV.

This clone was recorded only once. V gene TRBV3-1 (or the pseudogene TRBV3-2) combines with J gene TRBJ2-1; 7 bases align to TRBD2. The CDR3 is made up of 18 amino acids. After removal of 2 bases from V and 0 bases from J, the junction contained 10 bases not matched to a gene. From germline, CDR1 is LGHDT and CDR2 YNNKEL (reference sequence). The CDR3 coding sequence is TGTGCCAGCAGCCAATCCTTCGGCGGGGGTAGCTCCTACAATGAGCAGTTCTTC. Its protein is CASSQSFGGGSSYNEQFF.

This chain uses TRBV18 with TRBJ2-5; 7 nucleotides agree with TRBD2. Germline CDR1 and CDR2: KGHSH and LQKENI. V was clipped by 6 bases and J by 2 bases; unmatched bases: 9. The CDR3 sequence is 15 residues long. The CDR3 coding sequence is TGTGCCAGCTCGCCTGAGTTCGGGGGGCAAGAGACCCAGTACTTC. Protein sequence: CASSPEFGGQETQYF.

The chain recombines TRBV20-1 with TRBJ1-1; D may be TRBD1 (6 bases). This CDR3 region has 11 residues. V lost 6 bases, J lost 7 bases, and 12 bases lay in between. Germline V lookup: CDR1 DFQATT, CDR2 SNEGSKA (reference sequence). The CDR3 protein is CSAKDRIEAFF. CDR3 nucleotide sequence: TGCAGTGCAAAAGACAGGATTGAAGCTTTCTTT.

A single count supports this clone. The chain employs TRBV7-2 and TRBJ2-2; TRBD2 agrees at 10 bases. V shed 2 bases and J 2 bases; nucleotides not matched to a gene: 2. This CDR3 contains 16 residues. Germline V gives CDR1 SGHTA, CDR2 FQGNSA. The CDR3 bases are TGTGCCAGCAGCTTACTAGCGGGGGCCAACACCGGGGAGCTGTTTTTT. Translating gives CASSLLAGANTGELFF. The whole variable domain, filled in from reference TRBV7-2 and TRBJ2-2, reads GAGVSQSPSNKVTEKGKDVELRCDPISGHTALYWYRQSLGQGLEFLIYFQGNSAPDKSGLPSDRFSAERTGGSVSTLTIQRTQQEDSAVYLCASSLLAGANTGELFFGEGSRLTVL.

The rearrangement uses TRBV6-5 and TRBJ2-7, with 7 bases that match TRBD1. From germline, CDR1 is MNHEY and CDR2 SVGAGI. The CDR3 extends over 15 amino acids. With V trimmed by 6 bases and J by 0 bases, 8 bases remained unmatched. The CDR3 DNA reads as TGTGCCAGCAGCCTCACCAGGGGGAGCTCCTACGAGCAGTACTTC. Amino acid sequence: CASSLTRGSSYEQYF.

DNA for the CDR3: TGTGCCAGCAGGTCCGGGACAGGTCCTTATCAGCCCCAGCATTTT. Translation: CASRSGTGPYQPQHF. The chain carries TRBV27 and TRBJ1-5; 8 nucleotides match TRBD1. The germline V gene encodes CDR1 MNHEY and CDR2 SMNVEV (reference sequence). V trimming: 6 bases; J trimming: 5 bases; junction bases outside the gene matches: 9. This CDR3 is built from 15 residues.

The V call is TRBV3-1 (or the pseudogene TRBV3-2), the J call TRBJ2-7; D is perhaps TRBD2 (5 bases). The CDR3 length is 15 residues. V was clipped by 3 bases and J by 2 bases, with 14 bases between them. Per germline, CDR1 LGHDT and CDR2 YNNKEL (reference sequence). The CDR3 reads CASSHLSGKTYEQYF. In DNA, the CDR3 is TGTGCCAGCAGCCACCTGAGCGGAAAAACCTACGAGCAGTACTTC.

This clone occurred once. V gene TRBV2 combines with J gene TRBJ2-1; 9 bases are a match to TRBD1. The CDR3 covers 14 residues. V gave up 5 bases and J gave up 8 bases; unmatched junction bases: 7. Germline loops: CDR1 SNHLY, CDR2 FYNNEI. For the CDR3, the DNA is TGTGCCAGCAGTTCGGGACAGGGCCATTATGAGCAGTTCTTC. Protein: CASSSGQGHYEQFF.

The chain links TRBV5-6 to TRBJ2-3, with 7 bases that match TRBD1. J lost 3 bases, V lost 2 bases, and 9 bases had no gene match. CDR1 SGHDT and CDR2 YYEEEE come from the germline V gene. This CDR3 spans 16 amino acids. CDR3 in DNA: TGTGCCAGCAGCTTCGAAGGGGGCGCAGGAACAGATACGCAGTATTTT. Protein product: CASSFEGGAGTDTQYF.

The CDR3: CASSLTRGPGNTIYF. DNA for the CDR3: TGCGCCAGCAGCCTAACCAGGGGGCCTGGAAACACCATATATTTT. The chain links TRBV5-1 to TRBJ1-3; 8 positions match TRBD1. J gave up 2 bases and V 4 bases, and 5 bases lay outside the gene matches. This CDR3 spans 15 amino acids. Germline-derived CDR1 and CDR2 are SGHRS and YFSETQ.

The CDR3 DNA reads TGTGCCAGCAGCTTGGGGACTAGCCGCGAGCAGTACTTC. It specifies CASSLGTSREQYF. The rearrangement links TRBV5-6 to TRBJ2-7; TRBD2 agrees at 8 bases. V dropped 0 bases and J dropped 6; count of bases not matched to a gene: 2. The CDR3 runs 13 residues. Germline V lookup: CDR1 SGHDT, CDR2 YYEEEE.

The rearrangement uses TRBV5-4 and TRBJ2-5; 14 nucleotides align to TRBD2. The V gene end was trimmed by 4 bases and the J gene end by 4 bases; junction bases not matched to a gene: 3. This CDR3 is built from 15 residues. Germline V gene sequence: CDR1 SGHNT, CDR2 YYREEE (reference sequence). CDR3 DNA: TGTGCCAGCAGCCCTGGACTAGCGGGAGGAGAGACCCAGTACTTC. This codes for CASSPGLAGGETQYF.

V and J are TRBV6-2 or TRBV6-3 and TRBJ2-7, with a possible D match to TRBD1 (6 bases). This CDR3 has 18 residues. The V gene lost 4 bases and the J gene lost 0 bases, with 22 bases spanning the gap. Germline V gives CDR1 MNHEY, CDR2 SVGEGT. CDR3 sequence (DNA): TGTGCCAGCAGTTTAACAGGGCCGACAAGGTCAAGCTCCTACGAGCAGTACTTC. It is translated as CASSLTGPTRSSSYEQYF.

The chain couples TRBV11-3 to TRBJ2-3; D possibly corresponds to TRBD2 (5 bases). The CDR3 consists of 14 residues. V was cut by 1 base and J by 0 bases, with 5 bases left in between. Germline-derived CDR1 and CDR2 are SGHNT and YENEEA. CDR3 in amino acids: CASSLGTSTDTQYF. In DNA, the CDR3 is TGTGCCAGCAGCTTAGGGACTAGCACAGATACGCAGTATTTT.